The present entry profiles one T cell receptor beta chain with its context. V lost 5 bases and J 0 bases, leaving 23 bases between the germline ends. The germline gives CDR1 MDHEN, CDR2 SYDVKM. The CDR3 is 19 residues long. This sample is part of a study of cytomegalovirus exposure and HLA in healthy donors. Libraries were prepared by immunoSEQ multiplex PCR; TCRdb keeps only in-frame clonotypes and omits some of them. The data hold about 120,000 clones, with 89% observed a single time. The chain links TRBV28 to TRBJ2-1, with a tentative D call TRBD2 (5 bases). This clonotype was sampled from a woman aged 18 to 35 in good health and CMV-seronegative. Specimen: PBMCs. This chain's CDR3 is CASSARVSERRGSYNEQFF. DNA for the CDR3: TGTGCCAGCAGTGCAAGGGTCTCCGAGCGGAGAGGCTCCTACAATGAGCAGTTCTTC.